This T cell receptor (beta chain) came from a study of blood T cells in healthy people across ages. Broader study findings: Estimates based on one million T cells were treated as lower bounds. The study found TCR beta diversity correlated strongly with naive T cell percentage.

This CDR3 is built from 14 residues. V lost 3 bases and J 5 bases, leaving 13 bases between the germline ends. Germline loops: CDR1 SNHLY, CDR2 FYNNEI. Turning to this clonotype: Antigen unknown.

The sample, around 10 milliliters of peripheral blood, was drawn from each donor. PCR was performed a second time for about 7 to 12 cycles using a sample-barcoded 5' primer and a J-beta primer mix. The study obtained at least 2.5 million CDR3-containing paired-end reads from every sample. A single record per CDR3 protein comes from TCRdb applying MiXCR to the 5' RACE reads. Here the sample spans 1.5 million to 2 million distinct CDR3 sequences, 28% being singletons. The sample comprised blood. This clonotype originated in a woman aged 25 to 39 in good health. The V and J genes are TRBV2 and TRBJ2-5; tentatively, D is TRBD2 (6 bases). DNA for the CDR3: TGTGCCAGCAGTGATCGGGGGTCTGGGGAGACCCAGTACTTC. This codes for CASSDRGSGETQYF.